This is a list of T cell receptor beta chains from one sample in a study of shared clonotypes between healthy human individuals. Measured with immunoSEQ multiplex PCR; TCRdb has only the in-frame clones, and not every one. This sample has 550,000 to 600,000 clones, with roughly four fifths found just once. The sample taken for sequencing was PBMCs. Source of these receptors: a woman between 40 and 50 years old in good health. Some clones in this sample may be carry-over from other donors' samples. The CDR3 runs from the conserved cysteine through the conserved F or W. D genes are given only for firm matches. Only some rows state a clone size, as once, few, many or a class for expanded clones.

clone_size: NA
v_call: TRBV5-1
j_call: TRBJ2-3
d_call: NA
cdr3_aa: CASTGLAATGTQYF
cdr3_nt: TGCGCCAGCACCGGACTTGCGGCAACCGGGACGCAGTATTTT

clone_size: NA
v_call: TRBV30
j_call: TRBJ2-1
d_call: NA
cdr3_aa: CAWSPLAGVYNEQFF
cdr3_nt: TGTGCCTGGAGTCCCCTGGCGGGTGTCTACAATGAGCAGTTCTTC

clone_size: NA
v_call: TRBV19
j_call: TRBJ2-5
d_call: TRBD2
cdr3_aa: CASSIGGLAGETQYF
cdr3_nt: TGTGCCAGTAGTATAGGAGGACTAGCGGGAGAGACCCAGTACTTC

clone_size: NA
v_call: TRBV7-2
j_call: TRBJ2-7
d_call: TRBD1
cdr3_aa: CASSLLSGQGWIYEQYF
cdr3_nt: TGTGCCAGCAGCTTATTATCGGGACAGGGGTGGATATACGAGCAGTACTTC

clone_size: NA
v_call: TRBV4-3
j_call: TRBJ1-2
d_call: TRBD1
cdr3_aa: CASSPQDRGVGGYTF
cdr3_nt: TGCGCCAGCAGCCCCCAGGACAGGGGAGTAGGTGGCTACACCTTC

clone_size: NA
v_call: TRBV28
j_call: TRBJ2-7
d_call: TRBD1
cdr3_aa: CASSMTGVVYEQYF
cdr3_nt: TGTGCCAGCTCTATGACAGGGGTAGTCTACGAGCAGTACTTC

clone_size: NA
v_call: TRBV19
j_call: TRBJ1-5
d_call: TRBD1
cdr3_aa: CASSGQGAMGNQPQHF
cdr3_nt: TGTGCCAGTAGTGGGCAGGGGGCGATGGGCAATCAGCCCCAGCATTTT

clone_size: NA
v_call: TRBV9
j_call: TRBJ2-2
d_call: NA
cdr3_aa: CASSPGLAANTGELFF
cdr3_nt: TGTGCCAGCAGCCCGGGTCTGGCGGCGAACACCGGGGAGCTGTTTTTT

clone_size: few
v_call: TRBV28
j_call: TRBJ1-5
d_call: NA
cdr3_aa: CASRPGTRVPQHF
cdr3_nt: TGTGCCAGCAGACCGGGGACCCGGGTGCCCCAGCATTTT

clone_size: NA
v_call: TRBV9
j_call: TRBJ2-3
d_call: NA
cdr3_aa: CASSPLGSGRVGTDTQYF
cdr3_nt: TGTGCCAGCAGCCCCCTAGGGTCGGGCAGGGTCGGCACAGATACGCAGTATTTT

clone_size: NA
v_call: TRBV11-1
j_call: TRBJ1-2
d_call: NA
cdr3_aa: CASSPTTGAFGYTF
cdr3_nt: TGTGCCAGCAGCCCGACGACAGGAGCTTTTGGCTACACCTTC

clone_size: NA
v_call: TRBV6-6
j_call: TRBJ2-7
d_call: NA
cdr3_aa: CASSQLKQGARDEQYF
cdr3_nt: TGTGCCAGCAGTCAACTGAAACAGGGCGCGCGGGACGAGCAGTACTTC

clone_size: NA
v_call: TRBV7-3
j_call: TRBJ2-2
d_call: TRBD2
cdr3_aa: CASSPVAGGVTGELFF
cdr3_nt: TGTGCCAGCAGCCCAGTAGCGGGAGGAGTCACCGGGGAGCTGTTTTTT

clone_size: once
v_call: TRBV7-9
j_call: TRBJ1-5
d_call: NA
cdr3_aa: CASSLGFGGTAQHF
cdr3_nt: TGTGCCAGCAGCTTAGGGTTTGGGGGTACGGCCCAGCATTTT

clone_size: NA
v_call: TRBV6-5
j_call: TRBJ2-7
d_call: TRBD2
cdr3_aa: CASSPSGSSYEQYF
cdr3_nt: TGTGCCAGCAGTCCTAGCGGGAGCTCCTACGAGCAGTACTTC

clone_size: NA
v_call: TRBV5-1
j_call: TRBJ1-4
d_call: NA
cdr3_aa: CASSWSPTNEKLFF
cdr3_nt: TGCGCCAGCAGTTGGTCCCCAACTAATGAAAAACTGTTTTTT

clone_size: NA
v_call: TRBV5-5
j_call: TRBJ2-7
d_call: TRBD1
cdr3_aa: CASSTQGQGYYEQYF
cdr3_nt: TGTGCCAGCAGCACCCAGGGACAGGGGTACTACGAGCAGTACTTC

clone_size: few
v_call: TRBV9
j_call: TRBJ2-1
d_call: NA
cdr3_aa: CASSVESGVYNEQFF
cdr3_nt: TGTGCCAGCAGCGTAGAGTCGGGAGTGTATAATGAGCAGTTCTTC

clone_size: NA
v_call: TRBV7-6
j_call: TRBJ2-3
d_call: NA
cdr3_aa: CASSPGSRDTQYF
cdr3_nt: TGTGCCAGCAGCCCGGGGAGTCGCGATACGCAGTATTTT

clone_size: NA
v_call: TRBV7-1
j_call: TRBJ2-2
d_call: NA
cdr3_aa: CASSLGLGNTGELFF
cdr3_nt: TGTGCCAGCAGCTTAGGCCTCGGGAACACCGGGGAGCTGTTTTTT

clone_size: NA
v_call: TRBV30
j_call: TRBJ1-3
d_call: TRBD1
cdr3_aa: CASDRGTGRNTIYF
cdr3_nt: TGTGCCTCGGACAGGGGGACGGGTCGAAACACCATATATTTT

clone_size: NA
v_call: TRBV18
j_call: TRBJ2-2
d_call: TRBD2
cdr3_aa: CASSPQLAGEPTGELFF
cdr3_nt: TGTGCCAGCTCACCACAACTAGCGGGCGAGCCCACCGGGGAGCTGTTTTTT

clone_size: NA
v_call: TRBV6-1
j_call: TRBJ2-1
d_call: TRBD2
cdr3_aa: CASSEGSGGANEQFF
cdr3_nt: TGTGCCAGCAGTGAAGGTTCGGGAGGGGCGAATGAGCAGTTCTTC

clone_size: NA
v_call: TRBV28
j_call: TRBJ2-1
d_call: NA
cdr3_aa: CASSSTQPGNEQFF
cdr3_nt: TGTGCCAGCAGTTCAACCCAGCCCGGTAATGAGCAGTTCTTC

clone_size: once
v_call: TRBV5-4
j_call: TRBJ2-1
d_call: TRBD2
cdr3_aa: CASSYSSGSYNEQFF
cdr3_nt: TGTGCCAGCAGCTATTCTAGCGGGTCCTACAATGAGCAGTTCTTC

clone_size: NA
v_call: TRBV21-1
j_call: TRBJ1-2
d_call: NA
cdr3_aa: CASSKAGGGACGYTF
cdr3_nt: TGTGCCAGCAGCAAAGCTGGGGGAGGGGCCTGTGGCTACACCTTC

clone_size: NA
v_call: TRBV11-1
j_call: TRBJ2-1
d_call: TRBD1
cdr3_aa: CASSLDTTGAGEQFF
cdr3_nt: TGTGCCAGCAGCTTGGATACAACAGGGGCCGGTGAGCAGTTCTTC

clone_size: NA
v_call: TRBV10-3
j_call: TRBJ1-2
d_call: NA
cdr3_aa: CAISEARGYGYTF
cdr3_nt: TGTGCCATCAGTGAGGCTAGGGGCTATGGCTACACCTTC

clone_size: NA
v_call: TRBV10-3
j_call: TRBJ2-7
d_call: NA
cdr3_aa: CAISEGTPGEQYF
cdr3_nt: TGTGCCATCAGTGAAGGGACACCGGGCGAGCAGTACTTC

clone_size: NA
v_call: TRBV20-1
j_call: TRBJ2-3
d_call: NA
cdr3_aa: CSASPADTQYF
cdr3_nt: TGCAGTGCTAGCCCGGCAGATACGCAGTATTTT

clone_size: NA
v_call: TRBV15
j_call: TRBJ2-7
d_call: NA
cdr3_aa: CATSRDRGGTYEQYF
cdr3_nt: TGTGCCACCAGCAGAGACAGGGGGGGTACCTACGAGCAGTACTTC

clone_size: NA
v_call: TRBV2
j_call: TRBJ2-2
d_call: TRBD2
cdr3_aa: CASSEGGAGELFF
cdr3_nt: TGTGCCAGCAGTGAGGGAGGGGCCGGGGAGCTGTTTTTT

clone_size: NA
v_call: TRBV29-1
j_call: TRBJ2-1
d_call: TRBD2
cdr3_aa: CSVAGSSYNEQFF
cdr3_nt: TGCAGCGTAGCGGGAAGCTCCTACAATGAGCAGTTCTTC

clone_size: NA
v_call: TRBV10-3
j_call: TRBJ2-1
d_call: TRBD1
cdr3_aa: CAISDRDRGPNEQFF
cdr3_nt: TGTGCCATCAGTGATCGGGACAGGGGGCCAAATGAGCAGTTCTTC

clone_size: many
v_call: TRBV28
j_call: TRBJ2-2
d_call: NA
cdr3_aa: CASRGISRAGELFF
cdr3_nt: TGTGCCAGCAGGGGGATCAGTAGGGCCGGGGAGCTGTTTTTT

clone_size: few
v_call: TRBV7-2
j_call: TRBJ1-6
d_call: NA
cdr3_aa: CASSLAQGISSPLHF
cdr3_nt: TGTGCCAGCAGCTTAGCCCAGGGAATCAGCTCGCCCCTCCACTTT

clone_size: NA
v_call: TRBV18
j_call: TRBJ2-1
d_call: TRBD2
cdr3_aa: CASSPRQAVAGHNEQFF
cdr3_nt: TGTGCCAGCTCACCAAGGCAGGCGGTAGCGGGACACAATGAGCAGTTCTTC

clone_size: NA
v_call: TRBV5-6
j_call: TRBJ1-5
d_call: TRBD1
cdr3_aa: CASSGDRGSQPQHF
cdr3_nt: TGTGCCAGCAGCGGCGACAGGGGAAGCCAGCCCCAGCATTTT

clone_size: NA
v_call: TRBV7-3
j_call: TRBJ2-1
d_call: NA
cdr3_aa: CASSLTLASAYNEQFF
cdr3_nt: TGTGCCAGCAGCTTAACGCTGGCTAGCGCTTACAATGAGCAGTTCTTC

clone_size: NA
v_call: TRBV27
j_call: TRBJ2-2
d_call: TRBD2
cdr3_aa: CASSPTGTSGRRGDTGELFF
cdr3_nt: TGTGCCAGCAGTCCGACCGGGACTAGCGGGAGAAGGGGGGACACCGGGGAGCTGTTTTTT

clone_size: NA
v_call: TRBV11-1
j_call: TRBJ2-5
d_call: TRBD2
cdr3_aa: CASSATSGTFDTQYF
cdr3_nt: TGCGCTAGCAGCGCCACTAGCGGGACGTTTGATACCCAGTACTTC

clone_size: NA
v_call: TRBV2
j_call: TRBJ2-7
d_call: TRBD1
cdr3_aa: CASSERTGFSEQYF
cdr3_nt: TGTGCCAGCAGCGAACGGACAGGGTTCTCCGAGCAGTACTTC

clone_size: NA
v_call: TRBV19
j_call: TRBJ1-5
d_call: NA
cdr3_aa: CASSIPRDPRHNQPQHF
cdr3_nt: TGTGCCAGTAGTATCCCCCGGGACCCGCGGCACAATCAGCCCCAGCATTTT

clone_size: NA
v_call: TRBV28
j_call: TRBJ2-1
d_call: NA
cdr3_aa: CASSFAFSYNEQFF
cdr3_nt: TGTGCCAGCAGTTTCGCTTTCTCCTACAATGAGCAGTTCTTC

clone_size: NA
v_call: TRBV7-9
j_call: TRBJ1-4
d_call: TRBD1
cdr3_aa: CASTLEGAPGLRFF
cdr3_nt: TGTGCCAGCACGTTAGAGGGGGCCCCCGGTTTACGGTTTTTT

clone_size: NA
v_call: TRBV7-8
j_call: TRBJ2-1
d_call: TRBD2
cdr3_aa: CASSLEGLAGVRQFF
cdr3_nt: TGTGCCAGCAGCTTAGAAGGACTAGCGGGAGTCCGGCAGTTCTTC

clone_size: NA
v_call: TRBV5-4
j_call: TRBJ1-3
d_call: NA
cdr3_aa: CASSLGWESGRSSGNTIYF
cdr3_nt: TGTGCCAGCAGCCTGGGGTGGGAGTCCGGCCGGAGCTCTGGAAACACCATATATTTT

clone_size: NA
v_call: TRBV11-2
j_call: TRBJ2-1
d_call: NA
cdr3_aa: CASSLALYNEQFF
cdr3_nt: TGTGCCAGCAGCTTAGCACTCTACAATGAGCAGTTCTTC

clone_size: NA
v_call: TRBV18
j_call: TRBJ2-3
d_call: NA
cdr3_aa: CASSPGGSTDTQYF
cdr3_nt: TGTGCCAGCTCACCGGGCGGAAGCACAGATACGCAGTATTTT

clone_size: NA
v_call: TRBV7-2
j_call: TRBJ1-1
d_call: NA
cdr3_aa: CASSGRGYGTEAFF
cdr3_nt: TGTGCCAGCAGCGGGAGGGGGTACGGCACTGAAGCTTTCTTT

clone_size: NA
v_call: TRBV5-4
j_call: TRBJ1-2
d_call: NA
cdr3_aa: CASSLTGPGGYTF
cdr3_nt: TGTGCCAGCAGCTTGACAGGGCCAGGGGGCTACACCTTC

clone_size: once
v_call: TRBV7-7
j_call: TRBJ2-7
d_call: NA
cdr3_aa: CASSPRPSSYEQYF
cdr3_nt: TGTGCCAGCAGCCCCCGACCAAGCTCCTACGAGCAGTACTTC

clone_size: NA
v_call: TRBV18
j_call: TRBJ2-7
d_call: TRBD2
cdr3_aa: CASSPPGLGTYEQYF
cdr3_nt: TGTGCCAGCTCACCTCCCGGACTAGGTACCTACGAGCAGTACTTC

clone_size: NA
v_call: TRBV5-1
j_call: TRBJ1-5
d_call: NA
cdr3_aa: CASSLSGDYSNQPQHF
cdr3_nt: TGCGCCAGCAGCTTGTCGGGCGACTATAGCAATCAGCCCCAGCATTTT